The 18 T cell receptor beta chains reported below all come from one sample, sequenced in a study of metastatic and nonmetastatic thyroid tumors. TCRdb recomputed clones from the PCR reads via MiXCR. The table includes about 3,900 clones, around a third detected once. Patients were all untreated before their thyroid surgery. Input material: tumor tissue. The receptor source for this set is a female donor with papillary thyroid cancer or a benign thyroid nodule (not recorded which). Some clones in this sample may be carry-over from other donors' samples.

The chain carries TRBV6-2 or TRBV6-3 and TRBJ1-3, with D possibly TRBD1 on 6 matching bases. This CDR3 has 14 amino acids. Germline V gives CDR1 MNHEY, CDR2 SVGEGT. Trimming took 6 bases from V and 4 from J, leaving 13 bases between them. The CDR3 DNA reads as TGTGCCAGCAGCCACAGGGCCTCGGGAAACACCATATATTTT. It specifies CASSHRASGNTIYF.

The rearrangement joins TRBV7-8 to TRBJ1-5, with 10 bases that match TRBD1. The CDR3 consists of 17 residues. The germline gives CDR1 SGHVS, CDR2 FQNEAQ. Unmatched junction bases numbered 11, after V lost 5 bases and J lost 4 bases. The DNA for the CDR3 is TGTGCCAGCAGCATCGGGGCGGGACAGGGGCCGAATCAGCCCCAGCATTTT. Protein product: CASSIGAGQGPNQPQHF.

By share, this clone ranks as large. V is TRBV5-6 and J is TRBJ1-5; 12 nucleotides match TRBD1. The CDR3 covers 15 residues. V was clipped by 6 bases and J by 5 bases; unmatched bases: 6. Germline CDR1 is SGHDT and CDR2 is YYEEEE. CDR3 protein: CASTTGTGGYQPQHF. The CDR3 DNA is TGTGCCAGCACCACCGGGACAGGGGGCTATCAGCCCCAGCATTTT.

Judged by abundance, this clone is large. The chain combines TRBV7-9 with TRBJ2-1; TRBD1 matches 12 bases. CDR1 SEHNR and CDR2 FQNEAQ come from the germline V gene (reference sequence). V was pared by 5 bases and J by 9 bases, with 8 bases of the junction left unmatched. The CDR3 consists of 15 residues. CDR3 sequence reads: CASSPGQGALVEQFF. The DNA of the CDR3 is TGTGCCAGCAGCCCGGGACAGGGGGCGTTGGTTGAGCAGTTCTTC.

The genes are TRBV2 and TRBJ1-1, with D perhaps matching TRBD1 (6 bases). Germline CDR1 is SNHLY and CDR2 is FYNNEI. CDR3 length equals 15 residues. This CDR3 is CAGGSGRTMNTEAFF. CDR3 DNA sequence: TGTGCAGGGGGGTCGGGACGGACAATGAACACTGAAGCTTTCTTT.

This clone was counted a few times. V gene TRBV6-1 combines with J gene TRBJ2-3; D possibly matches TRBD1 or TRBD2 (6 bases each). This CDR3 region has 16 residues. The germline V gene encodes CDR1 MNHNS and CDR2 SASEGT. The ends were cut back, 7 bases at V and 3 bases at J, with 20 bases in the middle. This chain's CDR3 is CASNLGGIGGTDTQYF. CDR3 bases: TGTGCCAGCAACCTAGGGGGGATTGGGGGGACAGATACGCAGTATTTT.

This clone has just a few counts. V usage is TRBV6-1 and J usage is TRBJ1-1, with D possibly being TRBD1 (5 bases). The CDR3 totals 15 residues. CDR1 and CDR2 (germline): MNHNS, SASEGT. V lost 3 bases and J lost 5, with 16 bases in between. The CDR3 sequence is CASSEVPWGKTEAFF. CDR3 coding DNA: TGTGCCAGCAGTGAGGTCCCTTGGGGGAAGACTGAAGCTTTCTTT.

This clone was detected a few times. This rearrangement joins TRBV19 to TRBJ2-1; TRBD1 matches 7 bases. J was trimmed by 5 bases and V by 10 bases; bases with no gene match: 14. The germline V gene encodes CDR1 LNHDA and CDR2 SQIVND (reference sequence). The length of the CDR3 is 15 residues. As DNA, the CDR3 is TGTGCCACTCGACAGGGTATCTTGAGTCACAATGAGCAGTTCTTC. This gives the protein CATRQGILSHNEQFF.

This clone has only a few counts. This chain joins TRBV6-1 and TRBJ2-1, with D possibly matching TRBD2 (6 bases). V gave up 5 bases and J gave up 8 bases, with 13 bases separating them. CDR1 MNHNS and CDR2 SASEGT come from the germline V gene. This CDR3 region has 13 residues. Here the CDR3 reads CASSRLGEDEQFF. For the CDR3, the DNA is TGTGCCAGCAGTCGGCTCGGGGAGGATGAGCAGTTCTTC.

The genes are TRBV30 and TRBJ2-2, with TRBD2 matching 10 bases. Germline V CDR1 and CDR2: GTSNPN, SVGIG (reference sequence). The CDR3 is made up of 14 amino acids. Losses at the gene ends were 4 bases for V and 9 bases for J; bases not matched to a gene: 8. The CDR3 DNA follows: TGTGCCTGGATGGTAGCGGGAGGTGGTAGGGAGCTGTTTTTT. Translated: CAWMVAGGGRELFF.

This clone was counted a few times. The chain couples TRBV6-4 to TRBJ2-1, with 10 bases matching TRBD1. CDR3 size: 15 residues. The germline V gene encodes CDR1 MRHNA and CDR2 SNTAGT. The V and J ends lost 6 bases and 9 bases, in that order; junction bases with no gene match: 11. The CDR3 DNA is TGTGCCAGCAGCGCCGACCTGACAGGGGGCAGTGAGCAGTTCTTC. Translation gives CASSADLTGGSEQFF.

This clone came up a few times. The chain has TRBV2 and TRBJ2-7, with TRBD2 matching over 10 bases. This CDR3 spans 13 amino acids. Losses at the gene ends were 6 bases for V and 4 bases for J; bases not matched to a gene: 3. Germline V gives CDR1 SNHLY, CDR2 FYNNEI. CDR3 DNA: TGTGCCAGCAGGGGACTAGCGAATTACGAGCAGTACTTC. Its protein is CASRGLANYEQYF.

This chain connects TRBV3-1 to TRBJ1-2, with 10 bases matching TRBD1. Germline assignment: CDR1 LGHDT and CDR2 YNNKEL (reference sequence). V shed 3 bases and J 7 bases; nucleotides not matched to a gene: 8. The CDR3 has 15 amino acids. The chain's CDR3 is CASSQGQGPAFGYTF. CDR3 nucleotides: TGTGCCAGCAGCCAGGGACAGGGGCCGGCTTTTGGCTACACCTTC.

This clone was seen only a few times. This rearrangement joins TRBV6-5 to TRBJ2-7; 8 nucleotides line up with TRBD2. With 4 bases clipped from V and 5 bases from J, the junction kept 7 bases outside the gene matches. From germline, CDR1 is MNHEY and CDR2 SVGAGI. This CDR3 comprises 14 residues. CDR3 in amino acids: CASSSAGVGDEQYF. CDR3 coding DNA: TGTGCCAGCAGTTCAGCGGGAGTAGGAGACGAGCAGTACTTC.

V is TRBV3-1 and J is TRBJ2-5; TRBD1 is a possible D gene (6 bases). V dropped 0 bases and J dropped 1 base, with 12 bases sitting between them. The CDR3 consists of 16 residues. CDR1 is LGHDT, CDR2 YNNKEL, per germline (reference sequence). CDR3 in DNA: TGTGCCAGCAGCCAAGATCTTGGACAGATCCAAGAGACCCAGTACTTC. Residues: CASSQDLGQIQETQYF.

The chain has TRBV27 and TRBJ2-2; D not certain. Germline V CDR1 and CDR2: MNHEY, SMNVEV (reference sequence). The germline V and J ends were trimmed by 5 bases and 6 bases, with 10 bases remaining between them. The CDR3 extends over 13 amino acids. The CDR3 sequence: CASSDYTPGELFF. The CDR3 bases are TGTGCCAGCAGTGATTATACCCCCGGGGAGCTGTTTTTT.

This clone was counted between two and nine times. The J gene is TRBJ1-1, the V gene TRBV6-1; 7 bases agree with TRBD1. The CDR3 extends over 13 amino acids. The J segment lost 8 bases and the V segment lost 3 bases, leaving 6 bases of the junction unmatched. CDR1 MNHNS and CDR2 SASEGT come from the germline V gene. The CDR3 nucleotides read TGTGCCAGCAGTGATCCGCCAGGGGGAGAAGCTTTCTTT. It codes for CASSDPPGGEAFF.

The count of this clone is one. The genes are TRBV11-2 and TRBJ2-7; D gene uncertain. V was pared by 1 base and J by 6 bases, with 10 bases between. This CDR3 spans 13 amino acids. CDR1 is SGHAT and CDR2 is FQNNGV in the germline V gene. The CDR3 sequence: CASSLGRSGEQYF. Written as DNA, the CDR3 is TGTGCCAGCAGCTTAGGCAGGTCGGGCGAGCAGTACTTC.